This T cell receptor beta chain was observed in a study of blood T cell repertoires in COVID-19. At the level of the study: Collection of acute and convalescent COVID-19 samples took place in the United States, Italy and Spain.

V was cut by 0 bases and J by 2 bases, with 11 bases left in between. This CDR3 contains 16 residues. Germline V gene lookup returns CDR1 MGHRA and CDR2 YSYEKL. In the original analysis: Reference gene primer amplification gave estimated nucleated cell counts. TCRdb's copy holds only in-frame clones and misses some; the assay was immunoSEQ multiplex PCR. From that table come the V and J calls and clone size; the DNA was used to work out D and trimming. This table holds under 55,000 clones, roughly nine tenths found once. The chain recombines TRBV4-1 with TRBJ1-5, with D unclear. Material for sequencing was peripheral blood. The sequence derives from a human donor in a cohort sampled during active COVID-19. The CDR3: CASSQEGLTGNQPQHF. As DNA, the CDR3 is TGCGCCAGCAGCCAAGAGGGTCTGACTGGCAATCAGCCCCAGCATTTT.